These 13 T cell receptor beta chains were sequenced from one sample in a study of T cell responses to AZD1222 COVID-19 vaccine. The protocol was immunoSEQ multiplex PCR, while the TCRdb copy is restricted to in-frame clones and leaves out a portion. The top ten hold 3.1% of the sample, which has some 140,000 clones, more than 90% seen once. The specimen comprised peripheral blood, sampled on day 0 of AZD1222 vaccination. The receptors come from an adult in good health.

V is TRBV7-9 and J is TRBJ2-3; D unresolved. CDR3 length: 16 residues. Germline CDR1 reads SEHNR; CDR2 reads FQNEAQ (reference sequence). With 1 base removed from V and 2 bases from J, the gap between germline ends came to 13 bases. The CDR3 coding sequence is TGTGCCAGCAGCTTAGATGATACGAGGTCCACAGATACGCAGTATTTT. Its translation is CASSLDDTRSTDTQYF.

The chain combines TRBV25-1 with TRBJ2-7; 7 bases match TRBD2. CDR3 length: 16 amino acids. The J segment lost 6 bases and the V segment lost 3 bases, leaving 14 bases of the junction unmatched. Germline V gene lookup returns CDR1 MGHDK and CDR2 SYGVNS. The CDR3: CASSDPERDGFREQYF. The CDR3, as DNA: TGTGCCAGCAGTGACCCAGAGCGGGATGGATTTCGCGAGCAGTACTTC.

This clone has just one count. The chain has TRBV3-1 (or the pseudogene TRBV3-2) and TRBJ2-3; TRBD2 matches 9 bases. The CDR3 spans 19 residues. Looked up from germline, CDR1 is LGHDT and CDR2 is YNNKEL (reference sequence). Losses at the gene ends were 2 bases for V and 4 bases for J; bases not matched to a gene: 16. CDR3 residues: CASSQPAGGRATRADTQYF. The CDR3 DNA reads TGTGCCAGCAGCCAACCCGCCGGCGGGAGGGCCACGAGGGCAGATACGCAGTATTTT.

The V and J genes are TRBV19 and TRBJ2-2; no reliable D call. CDR3 length equals 11 residues. The V and J ends lost 5 bases and 7 bases respectively, with 5 bases between them. From germline, CDR1 is LNHDA and CDR2 SQIVND (reference sequence). The CDR3 reads CASSVVGELFF. In DNA, the CDR3 is TGTGCCAGTAGTGTCGTCGGGGAGCTGTTTTTT.

This chain joins TRBV6-1 and TRBJ2-7, with 8 bases identical to TRBD2. Losses at the gene ends were 4 bases for V and 2 bases for J; bases not matched to a gene: 10. This CDR3 has 16 residues. The germline V gene has CDR1 MNHNS and CDR2 SASEGT. The CDR3 loop reads CASSGVRLARTYEQYF. For the CDR3, the DNA is TGTGCCAGCAGTGGGGTAAGACTAGCGCGAACCTACGAGCAGTACTTC.

The chain employs TRBV29-1 and TRBJ1-2; D may be TRBD1 (5 bases). The germline V and J ends were trimmed by 6 bases and 4 bases, with 15 bases remaining between them. Germline assignment: CDR1 SQVTM and CDR2 ANQGSEA. The CDR3 contains 13 residues. CDR3 protein: CSVGREEGYGYTF. The DNA for the CDR3 is TGCAGCGTGGGCAGGGAGGAGGGCTATGGCTACACCTTC.

In its sample, this clone was seen a few times. The genes are TRBV29-1 and TRBJ2-7; D is perhaps TRBD1 or TRBD2 (6 bases each). CDR3 length: 15 residues. In germline, CDR1 is SQVTM, CDR2 ANQGSEA. V was trimmed by 3 bases and J by 7 bases, leaving 22 bases between them. CDR3 coding DNA: TGCAGCGTTGAGGGGGGCCCTACGGTAATAGGAGAGCAGTACTTC. This sequence encodes CSVEGGPTVIGEQYF.

The chain links TRBV5-1 to TRBJ2-1, with a tentative D call TRBD1 (6 bases). Germline values: CDR1 SGHRS, CDR2 YFSETQ. V was trimmed by 4 bases and J by 5 bases, leaving 13 bases between them. The CDR3 consists of 14 residues. As DNA, the CDR3 is TGCGCCAGCAGCGTAACGACAGGAAACAATGAGCAGTTCTTC. Its protein is CASSVTTGNNEQFF.

The chain couples TRBV6-2 or TRBV6-3 to TRBJ2-7; 8 nucleotides line up with TRBD2. The CDR3 loop spans 15 amino acids. V lost 0 bases, J lost 5 bases, and 6 bases stayed unmatched. Germline V gene lookup returns CDR1 MNHEY and CDR2 SVGEGT. CDR3 sequence: CASSYSGGRSNEQYF. The CDR3 nucleotides are TGTGCCAGCAGTTACTCTGGCGGGAGGTCGAACGAGCAGTACTTC.

The V call is TRBV21-1, the J call TRBJ2-3; the D call TRBD2 from the table was never checked on the DNA. TRBV21-1 is described as a pseudogene. This CDR3 region has 14 residues. CDR3 nucleotide sequence: TGTGCCAGCAGCGCACTAGCGGACACAGATACGCAGTATTTT. It is translated as CASSALADTDTQYF.

The CDR3 DNA sequence: TGTGCCAGTATGGGGAAGGAAAGCTCCTACGAGCAGTACTTC. It specifies CASMGKESSYEQYF. V is TRBV3-1 (or the pseudogene TRBV3-2) and J is TRBJ2-7, with D uncertain. CDR1 LGHDT and CDR2 YNNKEL come from the germline V gene (reference sequence). The germline V and J ends were trimmed by 9 bases and 0 bases, with 15 bases remaining between them. The CDR3 runs to 14 residues.

V and J are TRBV6-2 or TRBV6-3 and TRBJ1-6, with D possibly TRBD1 on 6 matching bases. This CDR3 spans 15 amino acids. CDR1 is MNHEY, CDR2 SVGEGT, per germline. Trimming took off 2 bases at V and 7 bases at J, with 12 bases between the two ends. The CDR3: CASSYVGHVNSPLHF. In DNA form, the CDR3 reads TGTGCCAGCAGTTACGTGGGACATGTGAATTCACCCCTCCACTTT.

The chain combines TRBV5-5 with TRBJ1-5; D gene uncertain. The germline gives CDR1 SGHKS, CDR2 YYEKEE (reference sequence). Trimming took 4 bases from V and 7 from J, leaving 15 bases between them. CDR3 size: 14 residues. This CDR3 reads CASSPERTGQPQHF. The CDR3 DNA is TGTGCCAGCAGCCCAGAGAGGACGGGACAGCCCCAGCATTTT.